The text below deals with one TCR beta chain. Its matching antigen is unknown. It was with 60 Vbeta and 13 Jbeta primers that the PCR ran. The data were produced by immunoSEQ multiplex PCR, yet TCRdb's version contains in-frame clones alone and is incomplete. Here the sample spans approximately 100,000 clones, 60% to 75% being singletons. This record comes from a study of cytomegalovirus exposure and HLA in healthy donors. The V segment lost 4 bases and the J segment 3 bases; nucleotides outside the gene matches: 8. Germline V gives CDR1 SGHTA, CDR2 FQGNSA. The CDR3 runs 16 residues. Regarding the study as a whole: Later on, an analysis found that several of the most significant clusters appeared to be linked to common viral pathogens, which included parvovirus B19. A prior analysis recorded that most TCR beta V segments were productive about 87% or about 30% of the time.

The receptor comes from a female donor in good health and CMV-seronegative. The chain has TRBV7-2 and TRBJ1-5; 8 bases match TRBD1. The sequenced material came from PBMCs. The CDR3 spells CASSSYRGEINQPQHF. CDR3 DNA sequence: TGTGCCAGCAGCTCATACAGGGGGGAGATCAATCAGCCCCAGCATTTT.